The entry that follows covers one TCR beta chain sequence. Authors' analysis steps: TCRs per sample had a median of around 100,000 and ranged from 23,224 to 690,600. One entry per CDR3 protein, called by TCRdb with MiXCR from the RACE reads. TCRdb assigned the V and J calls; the authors' analysis was not used. The sample includes about 69,000 distinct CDR3 sequences, around 10% seen only once; the top ten take 6.8%. V lost 6 bases and J 0 bases, leaving 6 bases between the germline ends. The CDR3 covers 11 residues. CDR1 and CDR2 from the germline V gene are DFQATT and SNEGSKA (reference sequence). These data originate in a study of human T cells and chemical hapten exposure. Study overall: Mostly female patients had alopecia areata, totalis or universalis.

Documented time point: patch test 2, 6 weeks after DPC sensitization. The treatment here: therapeutic diphenylcyclopropenone sensitization with weekly scalp DPC. V usage is TRBV20-1 and J usage is TRBJ2-7; D gene ambiguous. This specimen was whole blood, taken in connection with sensitization to the hapten diphenylcyclopropenone (DPC). The clonotype was recovered from a woman aged 50 to 60 with alopecia areata. Some clones in this sample may be carry-over from other donors' samples. CDR3 amino acids: CSATFSYEQYF. In DNA form, the CDR3 reads TGCAGTGCGACCTTCTCCTACGAGCAGTACTTC.